A selection of T cell receptor beta chains follows, all from one sample in a study of blood T cell repertoires in COVID-19. Using immunoSEQ multiplex PCR, the repertoire was profiled, and TCRdb retains in-frame clones only, with some absent. The repertoire includes hundreds of thousands of clones, just over 85% of them detected once, and 15% sits in the top ten. Sequenced: PBMCs or T cells enriched from blood (not recorded which). These receptors originate from a man between 18 and 35 years old who had recovered from COVID-19. CDR3s include the opening cysteine and the closing phenylalanine or tryptophan. Each record gives: D gene, V gene, clone size, J gene, CDR3 length, CDR3 DNA, CDR3 protein. The D gene is left open where the match is weak. Part of the rows lack a size; the others show once, few, many or a class for expanded clones.

D: -; V: TRBV30; size: -; J: TRBJ1-5; length: 14; DNA: TGTGCCTGGAGTGTAGCTTCGGGACTTCAGCCCCAGCATTTT; CDR3: CAWSVASGLQPQHF
D: TRBD1; V: TRBV27; size: -; J: TRBJ2-7; length: 15; DNA: TGTGCCAGCAGTTTGCTGACAGGGAAAACCTACGAGCAGTACTTC; CDR3: CASSLLTGKTYEQYF
D: -; V: TRBV5-4; size: -; J: TRBJ2-3; length: 16; DNA: TGTGCCAGCAGCCACAACCGTGGGGGGGCTCCTGATACGCAGTATTTT; CDR3: CASSHNRGGAPDTQYF
D: TRBD1; V: TRBV6-5; size: many; J: TRBJ2-5; length: 15; DNA: TGTGCCAGCAGCTTCCGAAGGGGGCCCCAAGAGACCCAGTACTTC; CDR3: CASSFRRGPQETQYF
D: -; V: TRBV27; size: -; J: TRBJ1-5; length: 14; DNA: TGTGCCAGCAGTTTTGGGACTGGGAATATGCCCCAGCATTTT; CDR3: CASSFGTGNMPQHF
D: TRBD1; V: TRBV2; size: -; J: TRBJ2-1; length: 18; DNA: TGTGCCAGCATGAGGGGGCCTTATTATGGGGACTCCTACAATGAGCAGTTCTTC; CDR3: CASMRGPYYGDSYNEQFF
D: TRBD1; V: TRBV3-1/TRBV3-2; size: -; J: TRBJ2-7; length: 15; DNA: TGTGCCAGCAGCCCGACAGGGAAAGTCACCTACGAGCAGTACTTC; CDR3: CASSPTGKVTYEQYF
D: TRBD1; V: TRBV10-3; size: few; J: TRBJ1-2; length: 15; DNA: TGTGCCATCAGTGATCCGGGACAGGGGAACTATGGCTACACCTTC; CDR3: CAISDPGQGNYGYTF
D: TRBD2; V: TRBV7-9; size: -; J: TRBJ2-1; length: 16; DNA: TGTGCCAGCAATATCTGGGAGGGACTAGGAAACAATGAGCAGTTCTTC; CDR3: CASNIWEGLGNNEQFF
D: TRBD1; V: TRBV28; size: -; J: TRBJ2-7; length: 15; DNA: TGTGCCAGCAGCTCGCCGTCAGGGGGAAGGTTGGGGCAGTACTTC; CDR3: CASSSPSGGRLGQYF